This TCR beta chain appears in the sequencing data of a study of cytomegalovirus exposure and HLA in healthy donors. The PCR employed 60 Vbeta primers together with 13 Jbeta primers. Libraries were prepared by immunoSEQ multiplex PCR; TCRdb keeps only in-frame clonotypes and omits some of them. The sample consists of about 94,000 clones, over 60% of them appearing once. This sequence originates from a man aged 25-45 years in good health and CMV-seronegative. Sequencing used PBMCs.

This CDR3 is CAISGRGQGDNEQFF. In nucleotides, the CDR3 is TGTGCCATCAGCGGTAGGGGACAGGGCGACAATGAGCAGTTCTTC. This rearrangement joins TRBV10-3 to TRBJ2-1, with 9 bases that match TRBD1. Germline assignment: CDR1 ENHRY and CDR2 SYGVKD. CDR3 length equals 15 residues. V lost 6 bases, J lost 5 bases, and 8 bases stayed unmatched.